One sample yielded the 3 T cell receptor beta chains listed below, sequenced in a study of identical twins. From the 5' RACE reads, TCRdb called clonotypes with MiXCR, one entry per CDR3 protein. This table holds hundreds of thousands of distinct CDR3 sequences, about 24% found once. The same data also contributed to another study, on T cells expressing NK-cell markers.

Sequences were obtained from CD4+ T cells sorted from blood. The receptors were sampled from a woman aged 18-30 years in good health.

This chain uses TRBV9 with TRBJ1-5; no definite D call. The germline V gene encodes CDR1 SGDLS and CDR2 YYNGEE. V shed 3 bases and J shed 8 bases, with 15 bases lying between them. The CDR3 spans 14 residues. The CDR3 reads CASSGVGVAEPQHF. The CDR3 nucleotides read TGTGCCAGCAGCGGAGTGGGAGTGGCGGAGCCCCAGCATTTT.

A few counts support this clonotype. This chain links TRBV10-3 with TRBJ2-2; 8 positions match TRBD2. This CDR3 region has 15 residues. The V gene's germline CDR1 is ENHRY and CDR2 SYGVKD. V lost 7 bases to trimming and J lost 2 bases; unmatched junction nucleotides: 6. CDR3 nucleotides: TGTGCCATCAAGACAAGCGGGAGTAACACCGGGGAGCTGTTTTTT. Protein product: CAIKTSGSNTGELFF.

V and J are TRBV7-8 and TRBJ2-3; no firm D call. Germline values: CDR1 SGHVS, CDR2 FQNEAQ. There are 12 residues in the CDR3. V dropped 2 bases and J dropped 8 bases, with 8 bases sitting between them. The DNA for the CDR3 is TGTGCCAGCAGCTTAAGGGTTGCTACGCAGTATTTT. It specifies CASSLRVATQYF.